The next 3 T cell receptor beta chains were all read from a single sample in a study of T cells after yellow fever vaccination. TCRdb re-called the 5' RACE reads with MiXCR, one entry per CDR3 protein. The table has a few hundred thousand distinct CDR3 sequences, around 7% seen once. Sequenced here: CD4+ T cells sorted from PBMCs, sampled 15 days after the yellow fever booster vaccination. These TCRs come from a man aged 25-45 years who received the YFV17D yellow fever vaccine.

The V gene is TRBV29-1, the J gene TRBJ2-3; no definite D call. Trimming shortened V by 2 bases and J by 14 bases, and 5 bases separated the two germline ends. The germline gives CDR1 SQVTM, CDR2 ANQGSEA. The CDR3 runs to 8 residues. CDR3 sequence (DNA): TGCAGCGTTGAAAGTGGGTATTTT. Its protein product is CSVESGYF.

The V and J genes are TRBV5-4 and TRBJ2-1, with D possibly TRBD1 on 6 matching bases. The CDR3 has 15 residues. Germline CDR1 and CDR2: SGHNT and YYREEE (reference sequence). The V gene lost 2 bases and the J gene lost 5 bases, with 14 bases spanning the gap. The CDR3 coding sequence is TGTGCCAGCAGCTTCGGGACACAACACAACAATGAGCAGTTCTTC. Its translation is CASSFGTQHNNEQFF. The full variable domain, in which reference TRBV5-4 and TRBJ2-1 provide the parts outside the CDR3, is ETGVTQSPTHLIKTRGQQVTLRCSSQSGHNTVSWYQQALGQGPQFIFQYYREEENGRGNFPPRFSGLQFPNYSSELNVNALELDDSALYLCASSFGTQHNNEQFFGPGTRLTVL.

This clonotype was found many times. The V and J genes are TRBV4-2 and TRBJ2-7, with no clear D. V was pared by 0 bases and J by 3 bases, with 6 bases between. Germline V gene data show CDR1 as LGHNA and CDR2 as YNFKEQ. The length of the CDR3 is 13 residues. The chain's CDR3 is CASSQDYSYEQYF. Written as DNA, the CDR3 is TGTGCCAGCAGCCAAGATTACAGCTACGAGCAGTACTTC.